This T cell receptor beta chain was captured in a study of blood T cells in healthy people across ages. Per sample, at least 5.5 micrograms of total RNA were extracted. A J-beta primer mix and a sample-barcoded 5' primer were used in a second PCR of roughly 7 to 12 cycles. One entry per CDR3 protein, called by TCRdb with MiXCR from the 5' RACE reads. The sample has some 1.8 million distinct CDR3 sequences; about two fifths are singletons. The sample comprised blood. The receptor comes from a human donor in good health.

DNA of the CDR3: TGTGCCAGCAGCCCTGAGACAGGGGAAGGGTCCAATGAGCAGTTCTTC. This sequence encodes CASSPETGEGSNEQFF. The chain couples TRBV28 to TRBJ2-1; 8 bases are a match to TRBD1. Trimming took 6 bases from V and 6 from J; bases not matched to a gene: 13. The CDR3 is 16 residues long. Germline V CDR1 and CDR2: MDHEN, SYDVKM.